This is a list of T cell receptor beta chains from one sample in a study of T-cell memory formation after mild COVID-19. TCRdb passed the 5' RACE reads through MiXCR, listing each CDR3 protein once. Here the sample spans around 300,000 distinct CDR3 sequences, 15% to 20% being singletons. The sequenced sample was PBMCs or a T cell subset sorted from them (not recorded which). The receptors were sampled from a man between 18 and 35 years old who had mild COVID-19 (a few samples of this study predate the infection). Cell type and time point are not known. Both conserved end residues are part of each CDR3. Each record gives: D gene, V gene, J gene, clone size, CDR3 protein, CDR3 DNA. The D gene is left open where the match is weak. Some rows mark clone size as missing; the rest say once, few, many or name a class of expanded clone.

.,TRBV5-1,TRBJ2-5,few,CASSLSSRSGTQYF,TGCGCCAGCAGCCTATCCTCCCGTTCTGGGACCCAGTACTTC
TRBD2,TRBV3-1,TRBJ2-1,.,CASSPRSWTSGEEGEQFF,TGTGCCAGCAGCCCCCGGAGTTGGACTAGCGGGGAAGAGGGTGAGCAGTTCTTC
.,TRBV5-4,TRBJ2-5,.,CASSSRDQLYQETQYF,TGTGCCAGCAGCTCCCGGGACCAATTGTACCAAGAGACCCAGTACTTC
TRBD1,TRBV7-6,TRBJ2-3,many,CASSLGTGPDTQYF,TGTGCCAGCAGCCTTGGGACAGGCCCGGATACGCAGTATTTT
.,TRBV5-1,TRBJ1-6,few,CASSPGRNNNSPLHF,TGCGCCAGCAGCCCGGGCAGGAACAATAATTCACCCCTCCACTTT
.,TRBV5-6,TRBJ1-6,few,CASSPTGGYNSPLHF,TGTGCCAGCAGCCCTACGGGAGGATATAATTCACCCCTCCACTTT
TRBD2,TRBV9,TRBJ2-5,few,CASSVGDLAVQETQYF,TGTGCCAGCAGCGTAGGGGATCTAGCGGTACAAGAGACCCAGTACTTC
.,TRBV12-3/TRBV12-4,TRBJ2-5,few,CASRRGMETQYF,TGTGCCAGCCGGAGGGGTATGGAGACCCAGTACTTC
.,TRBV5-1,TRBJ1-1,few,CASSLTDRVNTEAFF,TGCGCCAGCAGCTTGACCGACAGAGTGAACACTGAAGCTTTCTTT
.,TRBV5-6,TRBJ2-3,.,CASSLLSIDTQYF,TGTGCCAGCAGCTTGTTGAGCATAGATACGCAGTATTTT
.,TRBV11-2,TRBJ2-1,few,CASSDGYNEQFF,TGTGCCAGCAGCGATGGGTACAATGAGCAGTTCTTC
TRBD2,TRBV11-2,TRBJ2-3,few,CASSPYGRVPDTQYF,TGTGCCAGCAGCCCCTACGGGAGGGTCCCTGATACGCAGTATTTT
TRBD1,TRBV23-1,TRBJ1-5,.,CASSQRDREKPQHF,TGCGCCAGCAGTCAACGGGACAGGGAGAAGCCCCAGCATTTT
.,TRBV20-1,TRBJ2-7,.,CSARRRASSYEQYF,TGCAGTGCCCGGAGGCGGGCGAGCTCCTACGAGCAGTACTTC
TRBD1,TRBV5-1,TRBJ1-1,.,CASREDRKLSSAFF,TGCGCCAGCAGAGAGGACAGGAAGCTCTCCTCAGCTTTCTTT
.,TRBV10-3,TRBJ2-5,many,CAIKSEDSQETQYF,TGTGCCATCAAGTCCGAGGACAGTCAAGAGACCCAGTACTTC